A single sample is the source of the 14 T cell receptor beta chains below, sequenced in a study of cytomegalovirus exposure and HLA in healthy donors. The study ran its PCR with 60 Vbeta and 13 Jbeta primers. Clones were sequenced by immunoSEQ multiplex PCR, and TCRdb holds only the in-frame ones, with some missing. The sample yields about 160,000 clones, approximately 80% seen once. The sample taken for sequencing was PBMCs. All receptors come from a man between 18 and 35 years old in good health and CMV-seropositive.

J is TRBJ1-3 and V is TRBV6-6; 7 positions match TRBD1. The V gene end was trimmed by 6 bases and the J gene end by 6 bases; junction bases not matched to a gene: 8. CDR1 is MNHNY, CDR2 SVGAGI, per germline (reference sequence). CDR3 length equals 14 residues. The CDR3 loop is CASSPTGVENTIYF. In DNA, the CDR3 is TGTGCCAGCAGCCCCACAGGGGTAGAAAACACCATATATTTT.

CDR3 nucleotides: TGTGCCAGCAGCTTAGATCCAGGGTCCTACGAGCAGTACTTC. Amino acid sequence: CASSLDPGSYEQYF. The chain employs TRBV11-2 and TRBJ2-5, with D possibly TRBD1 on 5 matching bases. The J call is doubtful: the DNA matches TRBJ2-7 better. The CDR3 is made up of 14 amino acids. Germline V lookup: CDR1 SGHAT, CDR2 FQNNGV.

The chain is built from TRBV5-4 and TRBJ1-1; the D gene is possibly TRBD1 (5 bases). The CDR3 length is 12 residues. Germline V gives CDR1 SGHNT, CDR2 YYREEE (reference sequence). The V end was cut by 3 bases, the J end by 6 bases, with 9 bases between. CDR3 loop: CASSSPGAEAFF. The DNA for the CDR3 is TGTGCCAGCAGCTCGCCGGGGGCTGAAGCTTTCTTT. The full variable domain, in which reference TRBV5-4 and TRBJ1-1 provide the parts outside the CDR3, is ETGVTQSPTHLIKTRGQQVTLRCSSQSGHNTVSWYQQALGQGPQFIFQYYREEENGRGNFPPRFSGLQFPNYSSELNVNALELDDSALYLCASSSPGAEAFFGQGTRLTVV.

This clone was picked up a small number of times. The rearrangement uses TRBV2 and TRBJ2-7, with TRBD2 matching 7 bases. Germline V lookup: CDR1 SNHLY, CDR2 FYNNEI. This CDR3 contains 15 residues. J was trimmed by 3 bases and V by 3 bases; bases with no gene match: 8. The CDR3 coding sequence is TGTGCCAGCAGTGATGACCCAGCGGGGATCTACGAGCAGTACTTC. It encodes CASSDDPAGIYEQYF.

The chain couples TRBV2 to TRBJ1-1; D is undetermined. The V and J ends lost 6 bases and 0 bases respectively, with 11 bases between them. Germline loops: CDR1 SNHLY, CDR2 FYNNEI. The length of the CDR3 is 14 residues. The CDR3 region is CASRKEVLNTEAFF. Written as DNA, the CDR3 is TGTGCCAGCAGGAAGGAGGTCCTGAACACTGAAGCTTTCTTT.

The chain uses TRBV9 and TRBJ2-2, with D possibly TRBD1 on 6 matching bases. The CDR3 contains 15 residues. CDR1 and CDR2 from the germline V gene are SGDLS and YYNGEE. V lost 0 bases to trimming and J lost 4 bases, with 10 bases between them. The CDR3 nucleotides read TGTGCCAGCAGCGTAGTGGGACACGCCACCGGGGAGCTGTTTTTT. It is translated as CASSVVGHATGELFF.

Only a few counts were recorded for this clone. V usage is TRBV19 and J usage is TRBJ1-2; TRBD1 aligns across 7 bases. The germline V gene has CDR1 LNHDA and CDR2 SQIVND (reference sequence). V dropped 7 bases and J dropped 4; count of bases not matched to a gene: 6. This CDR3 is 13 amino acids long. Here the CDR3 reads CASTPDRIYGYTF. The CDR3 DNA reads TGTGCCAGTACCCCGGACAGGATCTATGGCTACACCTTC.

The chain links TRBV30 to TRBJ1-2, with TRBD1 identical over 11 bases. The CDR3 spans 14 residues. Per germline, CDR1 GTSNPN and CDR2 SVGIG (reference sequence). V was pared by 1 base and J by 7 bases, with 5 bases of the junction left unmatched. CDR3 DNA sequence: TGTGCCTGGAGTGCAACAGGGACAGGGGGTGGCTACACCTTC. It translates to CAWSATGTGGGYTF.

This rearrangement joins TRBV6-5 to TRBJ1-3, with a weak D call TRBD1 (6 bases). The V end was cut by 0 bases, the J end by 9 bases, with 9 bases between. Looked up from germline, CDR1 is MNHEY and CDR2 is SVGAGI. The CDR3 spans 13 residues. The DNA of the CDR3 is TGTGCCAGCAGTTACTCCAGGGGTGGCACCATATATTTT. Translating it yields CASSYSRGGTIYF.

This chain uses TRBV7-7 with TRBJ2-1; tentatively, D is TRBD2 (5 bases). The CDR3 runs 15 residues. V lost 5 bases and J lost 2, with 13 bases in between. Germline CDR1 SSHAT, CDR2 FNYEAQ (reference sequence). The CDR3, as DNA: TGTGCCAGCAGCCCCGGACGAGGGACCTACAATGAGCAGTTCTTC. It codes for CASSPGRGTYNEQFF.

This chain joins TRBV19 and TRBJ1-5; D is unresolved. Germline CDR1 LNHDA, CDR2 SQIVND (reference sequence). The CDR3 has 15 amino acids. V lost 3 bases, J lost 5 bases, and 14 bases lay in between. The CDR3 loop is CASSIGVRVYQPQHF. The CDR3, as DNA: TGTGCCAGTAGTATTGGTGTCCGGGTTTATCAGCCCCAGCATTTT.

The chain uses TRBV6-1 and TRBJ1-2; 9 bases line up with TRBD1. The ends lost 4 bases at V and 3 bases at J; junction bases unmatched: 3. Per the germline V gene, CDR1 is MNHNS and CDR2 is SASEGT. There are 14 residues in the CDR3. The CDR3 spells CASSAWTGDYGYTF. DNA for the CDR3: TGTGCCAGCAGTGCCTGGACAGGGGACTATGGCTACACCTTC.

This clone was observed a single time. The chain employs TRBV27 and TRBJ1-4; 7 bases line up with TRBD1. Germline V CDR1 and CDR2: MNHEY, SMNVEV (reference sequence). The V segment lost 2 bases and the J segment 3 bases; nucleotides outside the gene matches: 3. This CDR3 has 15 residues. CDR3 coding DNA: TGTGCCAGCAGTTTAGAGGGGGCGGCTAATGAAAAACTGTTTTTT. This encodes CASSLEGAANEKLFF.

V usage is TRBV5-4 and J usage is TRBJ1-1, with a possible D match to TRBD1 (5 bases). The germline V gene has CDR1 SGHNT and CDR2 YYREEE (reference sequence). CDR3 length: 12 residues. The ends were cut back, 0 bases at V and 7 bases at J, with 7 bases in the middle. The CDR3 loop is CASSLGQYEAFF. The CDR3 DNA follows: TGTGCCAGCAGCTTGGGACAGTATGAAGCTTTCTTT.